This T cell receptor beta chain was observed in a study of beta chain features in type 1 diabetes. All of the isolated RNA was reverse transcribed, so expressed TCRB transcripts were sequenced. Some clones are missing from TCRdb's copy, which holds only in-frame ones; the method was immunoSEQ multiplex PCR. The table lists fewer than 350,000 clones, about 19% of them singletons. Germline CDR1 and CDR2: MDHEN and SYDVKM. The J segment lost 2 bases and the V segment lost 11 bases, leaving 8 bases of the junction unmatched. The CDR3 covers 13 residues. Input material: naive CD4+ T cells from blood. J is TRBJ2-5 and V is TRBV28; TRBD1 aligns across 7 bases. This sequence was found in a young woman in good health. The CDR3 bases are TGTGCCGCCCGTTCGGGACAGCAAGAGACCCAGTACTTC. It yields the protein CAARSGQQETQYF.